A single sample is the source of the 24 T cell receptor beta chains below, sequenced in a study of blood T cell repertoires in COVID-19 (dated by TCRdb to 2020 to 2022). Library preparation employed the immunoSEQ multiplex PCR assay. TCRdb mirrors the immuneACCESS table, restricted to in-frame sequences. Some clones are absent from its copies; in checked studies, under half trace to an unresolved V gene, and the reason for the others is unknown. This sample is represented by about 280,000 clones; approximately 81% of them were singletons. The ten largest make up about 2.3% of the sample. Material for sequencing was PBMCs or T cells enriched from blood (not recorded which). Receptors originate from a woman between 50 and 59 years old who had recovered from COVID-19.

The chain links TRBV4-2 to TRBJ2-7; maybe TRBD2 (6 bases). With 1 base removed from V and 5 bases from J, the gap between germline ends came to 12 bases. Germline CDR1 LGHNA, CDR2 YNFKEQ. The CDR3 is 14 residues long. The CDR3 bases are TGTGCCAGCAGCCAAGCTGCGGGGATCCACGAGCAGTACTTC. As protein: CASSQAAGIHEQYF.

The V and J genes are TRBV9 and TRBJ2-1; 9 positions match TRBD2. The CDR3 has 15 amino acids. Germline V gene data show CDR1 as SGDLS and CDR2 as YYNGEE. V was pared by 3 bases and J by 5 bases, with 6 bases of the junction left unmatched. The CDR3 is CASSAAGTSHNEQFF. The CDR3 region has the DNA TGTGCCAGCAGCGCAGCCGGGACTAGCCACAATGAGCAGTTCTTC.

The V call is TRBV7-8, the J call TRBJ2-7, with D uncertain. Trimming left V 1 base short and J 6 bases short, with 19 bases between. Per germline, CDR1 SGHVS and CDR2 FQNEAQ. The CDR3 is 16 residues long. In DNA, the CDR3 is TGTGCCAGCAGCTTAGTGGTCCAAGCTCTTACCGCCGAGCAGTACTTC. Translation gives CASSLVVQALTAEQYF. The full variable domain, completed using reference TRBV7-8 and TRBJ2-7, is GAGVSQSPRYKVAKRGQDVALRCDPISGHVSLFWYQQALGQGPEFLTYFQNEAQLDKSGLPSDRFFAERPEGSVSTLKIQRTQQEDSAVYLCASSLVVQALTAEQYFGPGTRLTVT.

The genes are TRBV9 and TRBJ2-2; 7 positions match TRBD1. The CDR3 is 14 amino acids. V dropped 5 bases and J dropped 6; count of bases not matched to a gene: 7. In germline, CDR1 is SGDLS, CDR2 YYNGEE. The CDR3 DNA is TGTGCCAGCAGTTCGGACAGGTTCGCCGGGGAGCTGTTTTTT. Amino acid sequence: CASSSDRFAGELFF.

This chain joins TRBV5-1 and TRBJ2-5, with TRBD1 identical over 9 bases. The V gene end was trimmed by 3 bases and the J gene end by 5 bases; junction bases not matched to a gene: 8. Germline values: CDR1 SGHRS, CDR2 YFSETQ. The CDR3 spans 15 residues. The CDR3 DNA sequence: TGCGCCAGCAGCTCAAGCCGAGGACAGGGGGAGACCCAGTACTTC. Protein: CASSSSRGQGETQYF.

V gene TRBV6-1 combines with J gene TRBJ1-4; D perhaps matches TRBD1 (6 bases). CDR1 and CDR2 from the germline V gene are MNHNS and SASEGT. V was cut by 4 bases and J by 0 bases, with 12 bases left in between. This CDR3 spans 16 amino acids. The CDR3 DNA reads TGTGCCAGCAGTGGGACAGCCCAATCAACTAATGAAAAACTGTTTTTT. This sequence encodes CASSGTAQSTNEKLFF.

Here the CDR3 reads CATSKSRAFEQFF. In DNA, the CDR3 is TGTGCCACCAGCAAATCCAGGGCTTTTGAGCAGTTCTTC. The chain carries TRBV15 and TRBJ2-1; a possible D gene is TRBD1 (5 bases). Per the germline V gene, CDR1 is LNHNV and CDR2 is YYDKDF (reference sequence). The CDR3 consists of 13 residues. V was shortened by 4 bases and J by 9 bases, with 13 bases between the two germline ends. The full variable domain, rest sourced from reference TRBV15 and TRBJ2-1, is DAMVIQNPRYQVTQFGKPVTLSCSQTLNHNVMYWYQQKSSQAPKLLFHYYDKDFNNEADTPDNFQSRRPNTSFCFLDIRSPGLGDTAMYLCATSKSRAFEQFFGPGTRLTVL.

This clone was counted a single time. The gene calls are TRBV3-1 (or the pseudogene TRBV3-2) and TRBJ1-4, with D unresolved. This CDR3 contains 15 residues. Germline-derived CDR1 and CDR2 are LGHDT and YNNKEL (reference sequence). V was cut by 4 bases and J by 1 base, with 10 bases left in between. The CDR3 sequence: CASSPRGGTNEKLFF. CDR3 in DNA: TGTGCCAGCAGCCCAAGAGGCGGAACTAATGAAAAACTGTTTTTT.

This chain uses TRBV3-1 (or the pseudogene TRBV3-2) with TRBJ2-6, with a tentative D call TRBD2 (5 bases). The V gene's germline CDR1 is LGHDT and CDR2 YNNKEL (reference sequence). The CDR3 runs 16 residues. Trimming left V 4 bases short and J 0 bases short, with 10 bases between. The CDR3 spells CASSRQTSSGANVLTF. CDR3 coding DNA: TGTGCCAGCAGCCGCCAAACTAGCTCTGGGGCCAACGTCCTGACTTTC.

The V gene is TRBV28, the J gene TRBJ1-2; D call uncertain. Germline V CDR1 and CDR2: MDHEN, SYDVKM. This CDR3 has 11 amino acids. The V end lost 10 bases, the J end lost 2 bases, and 8 bases lay between the germline ends. CDR3 residues: CATRANYGYTF. The DNA of the CDR3 is TGTGCCACGAGGGCAAACTATGGCTACACCTTC.

This clone was observed a handful of times. The sample has other DNA sequences that encode this CDR3 too. V and J are TRBV29-1 and TRBJ1-1, with D possibly being TRBD1 (5 bases). This CDR3 is 12 amino acids long. CDR1 and CDR2 from the germline V gene are SQVTM and ANQGSEA. V shed 4 bases and J shed 0 bases, with 6 bases lying between them. The CDR3 is CSVGQMNTEAFF. CDR3 nucleotides: TGCAGCGTTGGACAGATGAACACTGAAGCTTTCTTT.

The rearrangement uses TRBV4-2 and TRBJ2-2; maybe TRBD2 (6 bases). With 0 bases removed from V and 1 base from J, the gap between germline ends came to 9 bases. The CDR3 is made up of 16 amino acids. From germline, CDR1 is LGHNA and CDR2 YNFKEQ. The CDR3 reads CASSQEGGVNTGELFF. Written as DNA, the CDR3 is TGTGCCAGCAGCCAAGAGGGAGGAGTGAACACCGGGGAGCTGTTTTTT.

This chain links TRBV28 with TRBJ1-1, with 7 bases aligning to TRBD1. CDR3 size: 14 residues. V was pared by 8 bases and J by 1 base, with 7 bases of the junction left unmatched. From germline, CDR1 is MDHEN and CDR2 SYDVKM. In DNA form, the CDR3 reads TGTGCCAGCGAACTCTCAGGGGGGAACACTGAAGCTTTCTTT. It translates to CASELSGGNTEAFF.

The chain employs TRBV5-5 and TRBJ2-3, with no clear D. This CDR3 is 16 amino acids long. Germline values: CDR1 SGHKS, CDR2 YYEKEE (reference sequence). V was clipped by 0 bases and J by 5 bases, with 16 bases between them. The CDR3: CASSLGWADQRDTQYF. The CDR3 nucleotides are TGTGCCAGCAGCTTGGGTTGGGCAGATCAGAGAGATACGCAGTATTTT.

The chain uses TRBV19 and TRBJ1-2, with a weak D call TRBD1 (5 bases). CDR3 length: 14 amino acids. Trimming removed 7 bases from V and 1 base from J, with 13 bases in between. Germline loops: CDR1 LNHDA, CDR2 SQIVND (reference sequence). This CDR3 is CASTTRGVNYGYTF. The CDR3 DNA reads as TGTGCCAGTACCACGCGGGGGGTTAACTATGGCTACACCTTC.

The chain joins TRBV19 to TRBJ2-3, with D unresolved. V lost 5 bases and J lost 1, with 16 bases in between. CDR1 is LNHDA and CDR2 is SQIVND in the germline V gene (reference sequence). This CDR3 is 16 amino acids long. This chain's CDR3 is CASSPAKRYGTDTQYF. CDR3 DNA sequence: TGTGCCAGTAGTCCAGCGAAAAGGTACGGCACAGATACGCAGTATTTT.

The chain recombines TRBV18 with TRBJ2-1; 8 nucleotides line up with TRBD2. V trimming: 3 bases; J trimming: 7 bases; junction bases outside the gene matches: 5. The CDR3 length is 14 residues. Per germline, CDR1 KGHSH and CDR2 LQKENI. For the CDR3, the DNA is TGTGCCAGCTCACCTGGGACTAGTAATAATGAGCAGTTCTTC. This gives the protein CASSPGTSNNEQFF.

V gene TRBV28 combines with J gene TRBJ1-4; D remains unclear. The CDR3 has 13 amino acids. V lost 10 bases and J lost 2, with 11 bases in between. CDR1 is MDHEN, CDR2 SYDVKM, per germline. The CDR3 reads CATRESTNEKLFF. CDR3 coding DNA: TGTGCCACCCGGGAGTCTACTAATGAAAAACTGTTTTTT. Combining the CDR3 with reference TRBV28 and TRBJ1-4 gives the whole variable domain DVKVTQSSRYLVKRTGEKVFLECVQDMDHENMFWYRQDPGLGLRLIYFSYDVKMKEKGDIPEGYSVSREKKERFSLILESASTNQTSMYLCATRESTNEKLFFGSGTQLSVL.

This clone was counted between two and nine times. J is TRBJ2-5 and V is TRBV19; 8 bases are a match to TRBD2. V lost 3 bases to trimming and J lost 4 bases; unmatched junction nucleotides: 4. Germline-derived CDR1 and CDR2 are LNHDA and SQIVND (reference sequence). The CDR3 contains 14 residues. The CDR3 spells CASSMTGGGETQYF. CDR3 DNA sequence: TGTGCCAGTAGTATGACGGGAGGGGGAGAGACCCAGTACTTC.

The chain has TRBV5-1 and TRBJ2-7, with TRBD1 matching over 9 bases. CDR3 length: 16 residues. The germline CDR1 and CDR2 sequences are SGHRS and YFSETQ. The V and J ends lost 0 bases and 6 bases, in that order; junction bases with no gene match: 10. The CDR3 DNA reads TGCGCCAGCAGCTTGGCCGACCGGACAGGGGAGAGCGAGCAGTACTTC. Translated, it gives CASSLADRTGESEQYF.

The chain uses TRBV7-2 and TRBJ1-5, with 7 bases lining up with TRBD1. Germline values: CDR1 SGHTA, CDR2 FQGNSA. This CDR3 has 17 amino acids. V lost 3 bases, J lost 3 bases, and 11 bases stayed unmatched. Here the CDR3 reads CASSLQGVTGANQPQHF. DNA for the CDR3: TGTGCCAGCAGCTTGCAGGGGGTAACAGGGGCCAATCAGCCCCAGCATTTT. Filled out from reference TRBV7-2 and TRBJ1-5, the complete variable domain reads GAGVSQSPSNKVTEKGKDVELRCDPISGHTALYWYRQSLGQGLEFLIYFQGNSAPDKSGLPSDRFSAERTGGSVSTLTIQRTQQEDSAVYLCASSLQGVTGANQPQHFGDGTRLSIL.

V and J are TRBV19 and TRBJ1-5; D is ambiguous. V gave up 7 bases and J gave up 4 bases, with 17 bases separating them. CDR3 size: 15 residues. CDR1 is LNHDA and CDR2 is SQIVND in the germline V gene (reference sequence). The CDR3 is CASKSFRGDNQPQHF. In nucleotides, the CDR3 is TGTGCCAGTAAATCCTTTCGCGGGGATAATCAGCCCCAGCATTTT.

V gene TRBV10-2 combines with J gene TRBJ2-4; 12 bases align to TRBD2. J gave up 6 bases and V 6 bases, and 9 bases lay outside the gene matches. From germline, CDR1 is WSHSY and CDR2 SAAADI. This CDR3 is built from 16 residues. This CDR3 reads CASSELAGGPGNIQYF. CDR3 DNA: TGCGCCAGCAGCGAGCTAGCGGGAGGGCCGGGAAACATTCAGTACTTC.

The genes are TRBV2 and TRBJ2-7, with D possibly TRBD2 on 6 matching bases. The germline V gene has CDR1 SNHLY and CDR2 FYNNEI. V was shortened by 6 bases and J by 1 base, with 13 bases between the two germline ends. This CDR3 region has 14 residues. CDR3 bases: TGTGCCAGCAGACCCGGGACTCAATCCTACGAGCAGTACTTC. This gives the protein CASRPGTQSYEQYF.